Presented here are 30 T cell receptor beta chains from one specimen sequenced in a study of cytomegalovirus exposure and HLA in healthy donors. The PCR employed 60 Vbeta primers together with 13 Jbeta primers. Generated by immunoSEQ multiplex PCR, the TCRdb table keeps only in-frame clones and is missing some. The table shows roughly 160,000 clones, with approximately 88% occurring only once. Input material: PBMCs. The receptors were gathered from a woman in her 30s in good health and CMV-seronegative.

The J gene is TRBJ2-5, the V gene TRBV7-9; D may be TRBD1 (6 bases). CDR1 and CDR2 (germline): SEHNR, FQNEAQ (reference sequence). V shed 1 base and J shed 5 bases, with 8 bases lying between them. The CDR3 runs 13 residues. In nucleotides, the CDR3 is TGTGCCAGCAGCTTAGTCGACAGGGAGACCCAGTACTTC. This encodes CASSLVDRETQYF.

This sequence joins TRBV28 and TRBJ2-7; D possibly corresponds to TRBD2 (7 bases). Trimming stripped 1 base from V and 12 bases from J, with 19 bases between. This CDR3 comprises 14 residues. The germline gives CDR1 MDHEN, CDR2 SYDVKM. The CDR3 is CASSLYGGAGALYF. The CDR3, as DNA: TGTGCCAGCAGTTTATATGGGGGGGCCGGCGCGCTGTACTTC.

This clone has only one observation. The chain uses TRBV6-5 and TRBJ2-7, with TRBD1 matching over 11 bases. Germline CDR1 MNHEY, CDR2 SVGAGI. The V segment lost 4 bases and the J segment 0 bases; nucleotides outside the gene matches: 5. The CDR3 sequence is 16 residues long. In nucleotides, the CDR3 is TGTGCCAGCAGTTCCCGGGGGACAGGGGGCTCCTACGAGCAGTACTTC. As protein: CASSSRGTGGSYEQYF.

The chain joins TRBV11-2 to TRBJ1-1; possible D gene TRBD1, 5 bases. The CDR3 is 12 residues long. CDR1 is SGHAT and CDR2 is FQNNGV in the germline V gene. V was clipped by 2 bases and J by 11 bases, with 12 bases between them. The chain's CDR3 is CASSLTEGLAFF. CDR3 nucleotides: TGTGCCAGCAGCTTAACGGAGGGGCTGGCTTTCTTT.

The V gene is TRBV9, the J gene TRBJ1-4, with D possibly matching TRBD1 (5 bases). Trimming removed 0 bases at V and 1 base at J, with 10 bases between. CDR1 is SGDLS and CDR2 is YYNGEE in the germline V gene. CDR3 length: 16 amino acids. CDR3 bases: TGTGCCAGCAGCGTAGCGCCAGGACAAACTAATGAAAAACTGTTTTTT. This translates into CASSVAPGQTNEKLFF.

This chain joins TRBV7-8 and TRBJ2-1, with 8 positions matching TRBD2. The germline CDR1 and CDR2 sequences are SGHVS and FQNEAQ. V shed 2 bases, J shed 7 bases, and the junction held 4 bases outside the gene matches. The CDR3 consists of 14 residues. The CDR3 bases are TGTGCCAGCAGCTTACGGGGGGGCTTGAATGAGCAGTTCTTC. This encodes CASSLRGGLNEQFF.

The chain uses TRBV5-4 and TRBJ2-1, with 11 positions matching TRBD2. CDR3 size: 16 residues. Unmatched junction bases numbered 7, after V lost 3 bases and J lost 5 bases. Germline CDR1 and CDR2: SGHNT and YYREEE (reference sequence). CDR3 nucleotides: TGTGCCAGCAGCTGGGGGGGACTAGCGGAGAACAATGAGCAGTTCTTC. This sequence encodes CASSWGGLAENNEQFF. Looking up the rest from reference TRBV5-4 and TRBJ2-1 gives the full variable domain: ETGVTQSPTHLIKTRGQQVTLRCSSQSGHNTVSWYQQALGQGPQFIFQYYREEENGRGNFPPRFSGLQFPNYSSELNVNALELDDSALYLCASSWGGLAENNEQFFGPGTRLTVL.

This clone was recorded once. CDR3 nucleotides: TGTGCCAGCAGCCCCATACAGAAACTAGGCTATGGCTACACCTTC. Protein product: CASSPIQKLGYGYTF. The rearrangement uses TRBV7-2 and TRBJ1-2; D is undetermined. Trimming removed 5 bases from V and 4 bases from J, with 17 bases in between. The CDR3 extends over 15 amino acids. Germline CDR1 and CDR2: SGHTA and FQGNSA. Looking up the rest from reference TRBV7-2 and TRBJ1-2 gives the full variable domain: GAGVSQSPSNKVTEKGKDVELRCDPISGHTALYWYRQSLGQGLEFLIYFQGNSAPDKSGLPSDRFSAERTGGSVSTLTIQRTQQEDSAVYLCASSPIQKLGYGYTFGSGTRLTVV.

The J gene is TRBJ2-7, the V gene TRBV10-2; 10 nucleotides align to TRBD1. The trim removed 5 bases at V and 2 bases at J, leaving 9 bases unmatched. This CDR3 is built from 16 residues. Germline V gives CDR1 WSHSY, CDR2 SAAADI. The CDR3 coding sequence is TGCGCCAGCAGTCTAAAACCGGGACAGGGGACCTACGAGCAGTACTTC. Translation: CASSLKPGQGTYEQYF.

J is TRBJ1-1 and V is TRBV19, with D unresolved. CDR1 LNHDA and CDR2 SQIVND come from the germline V gene (reference sequence). V was shortened by 8 bases and J by 0 bases, with 13 bases between the two germline ends. The CDR3 is 14 amino acids. CDR3: CASLDGRMNTEAFF. The CDR3 DNA reads as TGTGCCAGTTTGGACGGGAGAATGAACACTGAAGCTTTCTTT. Variable domain in full (rest from reference TRBV19 and TRBJ1-1): DGGITQSPKYLFRKEGQNVTLSCEQNLNHDAMYWYRQDPGQGLRLIYYSQIVNDFQKGDIAEGYSVSREKKESFPLTVTSAQKNPTAFYLCASLDGRMNTEAFFGQGTRLTVV.

The J gene is TRBJ1-2, the V gene TRBV25-1; D gene unclear. This CDR3 contains 14 residues. Trimming removed 6 bases from V and 4 bases from J, with 15 bases in between. Germline V gene data show CDR1 as MGHDK and CDR2 as SYGVNS. In nucleotides, the CDR3 is TGTGCCAGCAGCCCCCTAAGAGAGGGCTATGGCTACACCTTC. Protein: CASSPLREGYGYTF.

The chain has TRBV18 and TRBJ2-7, with a weak D call TRBD2 (6 bases). Trimming removed 2 bases from V and 6 bases from J, with 14 bases in between. The germline V gene has CDR1 KGHSH and CDR2 LQKENI. This CDR3 is 14 amino acids long. The CDR3 coding sequence is TGTGCCAGCTCACCAGGGGGGACCGGTTTCGAGCAGTACTTC. As protein: CASSPGGTGFEQYF.

V usage is TRBV11-2 and J usage is TRBJ1-3; D unclear. The CDR3 has 16 residues. Trimming left V 5 bases short and J 0 bases short, with 14 bases between. Germline-derived CDR1 and CDR2 are SGHAT and FQNNGV. Here the CDR3 DNA reads TGTGCCAGCAGCCCATGGACGGGAGACTCTGGAAACACCATATATTTT. This gives the protein CASSPWTGDSGNTIYF.

The CDR3 DNA is TGTGCCAGCAGTTCCCCAGGGCCCTACGAGCAGTACTTC. Translating gives CASSSPGPYEQYF. The chain couples TRBV28 to TRBJ2-7; D is perhaps TRBD1 (5 bases). CDR1 is MDHEN, CDR2 SYDVKM, per germline. The V end lost 4 bases, the J end lost 2 bases, and 9 bases lay between the germline ends. The CDR3 is made up of 13 amino acids.

CDR3 region: CASRSPGLVHEQYF. DNA for the CDR3: TGTGCCAGCAGATCCCCGGGACTAGTCCACGAGCAGTACTTC. The chain uses TRBV28 and TRBJ2-7; 8 bases agree with TRBD2. This CDR3 has 14 residues. Losses at the gene ends were 6 bases for V and 5 bases for J; bases not matched to a gene: 9. CDR1 is MDHEN and CDR2 is SYDVKM in the germline V gene.

This clone was recorded only once. This chain uses TRBV7-2 with TRBJ2-3; the match to TRBD1 covers 10 bases. CDR3 size: 15 residues. The V gene's germline CDR1 is SGHTA and CDR2 FQGNSA. The J segment lost 2 bases and the V segment lost 4 bases, leaving 3 bases of the junction unmatched. The CDR3 spells CASSSTGGATDTQYF. The CDR3 coding sequence is TGTGCCAGCAGCTCGACAGGGGGCGCCACAGATACGCAGTATTTT.

The chain employs TRBV6-5 and TRBJ2-2; D unclear. Germline-derived CDR1 and CDR2 are MNHEY and SVGAGI. The CDR3 loop spans 13 amino acids. V lost 0 bases and J lost 5, with 4 bases in between. In DNA, the CDR3 is TGTGCCAGCAGTTACTCGAGGACCGGGGAGCTGTTTTTT. It codes for CASSYSRTGELFF.

This CDR3 is CASSETGVNGYTF. The CDR3 DNA sequence: TGTGCCAGCAGTGAAACAGGGGTGAATGGCTACACCTTC. The chain carries TRBV2 and TRBJ1-2, with 7 bases that match TRBD1. V shed 2 bases and J 6 bases; nucleotides not matched to a gene: 3. CDR1 and CDR2 (germline): SNHLY, FYNNEI. The CDR3 covers 13 residues.

The chain has TRBV7-2 and TRBJ2-7; 7 nucleotides match TRBD2. The CDR3 loop spans 16 amino acids. Germline CDR1 reads SGHTA; CDR2 reads FQGNSA. J gave up 6 bases and V 1 base, and 12 bases lay outside the gene matches. The CDR3 coding sequence is TGTGCCAGCAGCTTAGGCTCGCGGGGGTTTCTCTTCGAGCAGTACTTC. This translates into CASSLGSRGFLFEQYF.

The J gene is TRBJ2-3, the V gene TRBV12-5; 8 positions agree with TRBD1. The CDR3 length is 14 residues. Germline CDR1 and CDR2: LGHNT and FRNRAP. V trimming: 5 bases; J trimming: 4 bases; junction bases outside the gene matches: 5. The CDR3 region is CASGTRTGPDTQYF. DNA for the CDR3: TGTGCTAGTGGTACAAGGACAGGGCCAGATACGCAGTATTTT.

The chain links TRBV28 to TRBJ2-7; a weak D match, TRBD2 (7 bases). Germline V gene data show CDR1 as MDHEN and CDR2 as SYDVKM. The CDR3 spans 15 residues. V lost 5 bases and J 4 bases, leaving 18 bases between the germline ends. The CDR3 spells CASSPGGRDGYEQYF. The CDR3 bases are TGTGCCAGCAGTCCGGGGGGCAGGGACGGGTACGAGCAGTACTTC.

This clone was detected only a few times. V and J are TRBV4-1 and TRBJ1-3; D is undetermined. The CDR3 is made up of 16 amino acids. Germline lookup yields CDR1 MGHRA and CDR2 YSYEKL. The V and J ends lost 0 bases and 0 bases respectively, with 9 bases between them. CDR3: CASSQDSAGSGNTIYF. CDR3 nucleotides: TGCGCCAGCAGCCAAGATAGCGCAGGCTCTGGAAACACCATATATTTT.

This clone was picked up one time. The rearrangement joins TRBV28 to TRBJ2-1; D is perhaps TRBD1 (5 bases). The CDR3 consists of 19 residues. V shed 11 bases and J shed 0 bases, with 29 bases lying between them. Per the germline V gene, CDR1 is MDHEN and CDR2 is SYDVKM. The CDR3 DNA is TGTGCCGCCTATGGCCTCCAGGGCTTTTCAGCCCACTCCTACAATGAGCAGTTCTTC. Encoded protein: CAAYGLQGFSAHSYNEQFF.

This clone has just a few counts. The V gene is TRBV7-8, the J gene TRBJ2-5, with 7 bases lining up with TRBD1. The better agreement between TRBJ2-7 and the DNA end casts doubt on the J call. This CDR3 comprises 12 residues. CDR1 SGHVS and CDR2 FQNEAQ come from the germline V gene. CDR3 amino acids: CASSRGLGEQYF. The CDR3 DNA sequence: TGTGCCAGCAGCAGGGGGCTAGGCGAGCAGTACTTC.

The chain combines TRBV11-3 with TRBJ1-1, with 7 positions matching TRBD1. Trimming removed 5 bases from V and 0 bases from J; junction bases left unmatched: 3. The length of the CDR3 is 14 residues. Germline V lookup: CDR1 SGHNT, CDR2 YENEEA. CDR3 in amino acids: CASSPGQLNTEAFF. The CDR3 DNA follows: TGTGCCAGCAGCCCGGGACAGCTGAACACTGAAGCTTTCTTT.

This clone has just a few counts. The chain is built from TRBV5-4 and TRBJ1-5, with 7 bases identical to TRBD1. The CDR3 is 15 amino acids. V lost 1 base to trimming and J lost 0 bases; unmatched junction nucleotides: 1. Per germline, CDR1 SGHNT and CDR2 YYREEE (reference sequence). The CDR3 DNA is TGTGCCAGCAGCTTGAAGGGGGCTAGCAATCAGCCCCAGCATTTT. Its translation: CASSLKGASNQPQHF.

CDR3 protein: CASSLEGGGRPQHF. CDR3 nucleotide sequence: TGTGCCAGCAGCTTGGAGGGCGGAGGGCGGCCCCAGCATTTT. The chain combines TRBV5-6 with TRBJ1-5; D not certain. Germline V gene lookup returns CDR1 SGHDT and CDR2 YYEEEE. V shed 0 bases and J shed 9 bases, with 13 bases lying between them. The CDR3 is 14 amino acids.

This clone was recorded only once. The rearrangement links TRBV20-1 to TRBJ2-5, with D perhaps TRBD1 (5 bases). Trimming left V 6 bases short and J 8 bases short, with 10 bases between. The CDR3 is made up of 10 amino acids. CDR1 is DFQATT, CDR2 SNEGSKA, per germline (reference sequence). CDR3 nucleotides: TGCAGTGCGGCTAGGGGCACCCAGTACTTC. Translation gives CSAARGTQYF.

The chain uses TRBV6-1 and TRBJ2-7; tentative D call: TRBD1 (6 bases). Germline CDR1 and CDR2: MNHNS and SASEGT. The CDR3 contains 14 residues. Trimming took 5 bases from V and 2 from J, leaving 13 bases between them. The CDR3 here is CASSSPGQAYEQYF. DNA of the CDR3: TGTGCCAGCAGTTCACCGGGACAAGCCTACGAGCAGTACTTC.

This sequence joins TRBV7-2 and TRBJ1-4, with 8 bases that match TRBD1. Germline V gene sequence: CDR1 SGHTA, CDR2 FQGNSA. The V segment lost 5 bases and the J segment 5 bases; nucleotides outside the gene matches: 7. The CDR3 spans 15 residues. The chain's CDR3 is CASSPGQGRNEKLFF. CDR3 nucleotides: TGTGCCAGCAGCCCAGGACAGGGTCGGAATGAAAAACTGTTTTTT. Full variable domain (remainder filled in from reference TRBV7-2 and TRBJ1-4): GAGVSQSPSNKVTEKGKDVELRCDPISGHTALYWYRQSLGQGLEFLIYFQGNSAPDKSGLPSDRFSAERTGGSVSTLTIQRTQQEDSAVYLCASSPGQGRNEKLFFGSGTQLSVL.